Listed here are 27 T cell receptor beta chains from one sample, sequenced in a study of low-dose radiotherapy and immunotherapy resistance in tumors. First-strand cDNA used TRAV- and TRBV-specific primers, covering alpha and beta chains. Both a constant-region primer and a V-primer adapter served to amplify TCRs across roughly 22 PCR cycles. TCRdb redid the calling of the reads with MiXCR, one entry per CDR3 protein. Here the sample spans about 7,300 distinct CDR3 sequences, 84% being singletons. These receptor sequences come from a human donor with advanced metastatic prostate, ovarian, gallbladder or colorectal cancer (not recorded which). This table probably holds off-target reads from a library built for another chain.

The CDR3 DNA follows: TGCAGCGTTGCTCTAGCGACCCACAATGAGCAGTTCTTC. It specifies CSVALATHNEQFF. J is TRBJ2-1 and V is TRBV29-1; TRBD2 might be the D (6 bases). Germline-derived CDR1 and CDR2 are SQVTM and ANQGSEA. There are 13 residues in the CDR3. Trimming removed 4 bases at V and 5 bases at J, with 12 bases between.

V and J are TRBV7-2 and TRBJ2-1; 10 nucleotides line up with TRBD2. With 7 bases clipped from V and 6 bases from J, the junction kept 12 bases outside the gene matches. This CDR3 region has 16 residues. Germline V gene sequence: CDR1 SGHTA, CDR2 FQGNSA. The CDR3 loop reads CASNYLTSGVGNEQFF. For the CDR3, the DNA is TGTGCCAGCAACTACCTCACTAGCGGGGTAGGCAATGAGCAGTTCTTC.

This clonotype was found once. For the CDR3, the DNA is TGTGCCAGCAGCTCAAGAGGGGGGTATGGCTACACCTTC. It codes for CASSSRGGYGYTF. This sequence joins TRBV11-2 and TRBJ1-2, with a weak D call TRBD1 (6 bases). The ends were cut back, 4 bases at V and 5 bases at J, with 11 bases in the middle. Germline V CDR1 and CDR2: SGHAT, FQNNGV. This CDR3 spans 13 amino acids. Supplemented by reference TRBV11-2 and TRBJ1-2, the full variable domain reads EAGVAQSPRYKIIEKRQSVAFWCNPISGHATLYWYQQILGQGPKLLIQFQNNGVVDDSQLPKDRFSAERLKGVDSTLKIQPAKLEDSAVYLCASSSRGGYGYTFGSGTRLTVV.

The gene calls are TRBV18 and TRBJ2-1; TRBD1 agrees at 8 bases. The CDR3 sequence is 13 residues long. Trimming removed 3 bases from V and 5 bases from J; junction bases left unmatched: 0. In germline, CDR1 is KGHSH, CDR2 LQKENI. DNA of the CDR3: TGTGCCAGCTCACCGGGACAGGACAATGAGCAGTTCTTC. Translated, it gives CASSPGQDNEQFF. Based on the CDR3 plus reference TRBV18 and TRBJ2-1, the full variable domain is NAGVMQNPRHLVRRRGQEARLRCSPMKGHSHVYWYRQLPEEGLKFMVYLQKENIIDESGMPKERFSAEFPKEGPSILRIQQVVRGDSAAYFCASSPGQDNEQFFGPGTRLTVL.

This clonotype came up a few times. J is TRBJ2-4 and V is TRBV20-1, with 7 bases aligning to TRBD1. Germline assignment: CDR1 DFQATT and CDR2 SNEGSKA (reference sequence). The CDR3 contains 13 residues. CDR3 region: CSGTDIAKNIQYF. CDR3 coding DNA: TGCAGCGGGACAGACATAGCCAAAAACATTCAGTACTTC.

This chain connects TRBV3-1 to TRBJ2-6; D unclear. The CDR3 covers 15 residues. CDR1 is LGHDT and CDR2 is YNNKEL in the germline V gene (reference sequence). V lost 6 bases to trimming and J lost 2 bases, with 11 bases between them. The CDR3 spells CASSYGRAGANVLTF. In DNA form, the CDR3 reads TGTGCCAGCAGTTACGGACGGGCTGGGGCCAACGTCCTGACTTTC.

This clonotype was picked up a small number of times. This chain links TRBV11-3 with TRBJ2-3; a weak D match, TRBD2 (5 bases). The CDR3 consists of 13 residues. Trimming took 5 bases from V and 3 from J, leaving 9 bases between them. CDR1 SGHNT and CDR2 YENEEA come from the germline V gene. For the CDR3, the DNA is TGTGCCAGCAGCCCCACGGGGACAGATACGCAGTATTTT. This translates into CASSPTGTDTQYF.

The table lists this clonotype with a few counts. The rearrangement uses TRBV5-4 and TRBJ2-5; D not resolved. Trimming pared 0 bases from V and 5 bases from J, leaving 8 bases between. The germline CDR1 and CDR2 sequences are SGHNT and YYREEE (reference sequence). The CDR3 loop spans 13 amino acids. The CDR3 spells CASSLVAGETQYF. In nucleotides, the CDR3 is TGTGCCAGCAGCTTGGTGGCTGGGGAGACCCAGTACTTC.

CDR3 nucleotide sequence: TGTGCCAGCAGTGCGGGACAGATACTCGAGCAGTTCTTC. It translates to CASSAGQILEQFF. The chain links TRBV6-1 to TRBJ2-1, with 7 bases fitting TRBD1. The germline CDR1 and CDR2 sequences are MNHNS and SASEGT. The CDR3 is 13 residues long. The J segment lost 10 bases and the V segment lost 4 bases, leaving 7 bases of the junction unmatched.

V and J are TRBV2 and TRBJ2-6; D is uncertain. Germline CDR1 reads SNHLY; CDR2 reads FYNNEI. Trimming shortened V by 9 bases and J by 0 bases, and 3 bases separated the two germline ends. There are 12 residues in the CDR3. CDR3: CASNSGANVLTF. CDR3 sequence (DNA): TGTGCCAGTAACTCTGGGGCCAACGTCCTGACTTTC.

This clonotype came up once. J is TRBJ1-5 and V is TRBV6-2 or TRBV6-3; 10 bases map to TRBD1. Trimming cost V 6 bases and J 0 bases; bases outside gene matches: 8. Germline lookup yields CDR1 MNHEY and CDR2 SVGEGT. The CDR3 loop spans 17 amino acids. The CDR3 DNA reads TGTGCCAGCAGCCCCGGGACAGGGGACCCTAGCAATCAGCCCCAGCATTTT. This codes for CASSPGTGDPSNQPQHF.

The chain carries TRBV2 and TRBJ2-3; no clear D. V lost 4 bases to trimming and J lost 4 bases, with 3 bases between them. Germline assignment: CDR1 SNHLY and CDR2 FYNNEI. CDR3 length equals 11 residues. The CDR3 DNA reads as TGTGCCAGCAGTGTAGCAGATACGCAGTATTTT. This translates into CASSVADTQYF.

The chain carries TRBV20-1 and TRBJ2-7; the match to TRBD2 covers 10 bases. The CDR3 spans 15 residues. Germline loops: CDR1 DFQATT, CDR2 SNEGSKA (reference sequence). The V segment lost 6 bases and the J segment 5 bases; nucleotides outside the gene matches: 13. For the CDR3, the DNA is TGCAGTGCCACCTTTAGTAGCGGGGGGTTCGACGAGCAGTACTTC. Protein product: CSATFSSGGFDEQYF.

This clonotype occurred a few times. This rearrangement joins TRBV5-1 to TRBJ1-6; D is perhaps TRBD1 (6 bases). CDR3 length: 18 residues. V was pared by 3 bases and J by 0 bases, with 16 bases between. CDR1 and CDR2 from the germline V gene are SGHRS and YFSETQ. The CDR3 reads CASSSDLQGSSYNSPLHF. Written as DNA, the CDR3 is TGCGCCAGCAGCTCGGACCTACAGGGCAGCTCCTATAATTCACCCCTCCACTTT.

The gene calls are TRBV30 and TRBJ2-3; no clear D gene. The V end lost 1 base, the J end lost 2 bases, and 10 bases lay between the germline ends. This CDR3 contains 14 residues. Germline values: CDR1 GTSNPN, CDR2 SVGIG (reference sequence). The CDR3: CAWSGLTATDTQYF. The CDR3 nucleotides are TGTGCCTGGAGTGGACTGACGGCCACAGATACGCAGTATTTT.

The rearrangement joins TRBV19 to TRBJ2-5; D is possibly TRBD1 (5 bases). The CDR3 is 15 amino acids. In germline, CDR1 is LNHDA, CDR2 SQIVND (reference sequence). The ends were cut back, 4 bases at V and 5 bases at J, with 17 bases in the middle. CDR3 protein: CASSRGRGALETQYF. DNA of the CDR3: TGTGCCAGTAGTAGGGGAAGGGGCGCGTTGGAGACCCAGTACTTC.

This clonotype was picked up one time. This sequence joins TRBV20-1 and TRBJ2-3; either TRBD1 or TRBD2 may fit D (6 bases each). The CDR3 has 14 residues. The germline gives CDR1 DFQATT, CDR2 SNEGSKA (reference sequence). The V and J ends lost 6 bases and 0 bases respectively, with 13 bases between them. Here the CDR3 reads CSAQGLISTDTQYF. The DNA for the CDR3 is TGCAGTGCACAGGGACTTATTAGCACAGATACGCAGTATTTT.

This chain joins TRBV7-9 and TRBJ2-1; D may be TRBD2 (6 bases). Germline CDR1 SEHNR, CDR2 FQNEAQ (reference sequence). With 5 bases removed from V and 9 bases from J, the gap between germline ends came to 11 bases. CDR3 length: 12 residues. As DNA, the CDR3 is TGTGCCAGCAGCCAAGGGAGGAGTGAGCAGTTCTTC. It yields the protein CASSQGRSEQFF.

Here the CDR3 reads CASSRPASGTGELFF. As DNA, the CDR3 is TGTGCCAGCAGCCGACCCGCTTCTGGCACCGGGGAGCTGTTTTTT. V gene TRBV7-8 combines with J gene TRBJ2-2; D unresolved. V was shortened by 5 bases and J by 4 bases, with 14 bases between the two germline ends. The CDR3 has 15 amino acids. In germline, CDR1 is SGHVS, CDR2 FQNEAQ. The complete variable domain, with remaining parts taken from reference TRBV7-8 and TRBJ2-2, reads GAGVSQSPRYKVAKRGQDVALRCDPISGHVSLFWYQQALGQGPEFLTYFQNEAQLDKSGLPSDRFFAERPEGSVSTLKIQRTQQEDSAVYLCASSRPASGTGELFFGEGSRLTVL.

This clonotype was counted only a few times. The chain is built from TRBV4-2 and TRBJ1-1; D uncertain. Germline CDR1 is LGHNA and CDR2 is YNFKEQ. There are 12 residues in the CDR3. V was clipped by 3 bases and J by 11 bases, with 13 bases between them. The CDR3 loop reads CASSHVVGMAFF. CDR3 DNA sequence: TGTGCCAGCAGCCATGTAGTGGGTATGGCTTTCTTT.

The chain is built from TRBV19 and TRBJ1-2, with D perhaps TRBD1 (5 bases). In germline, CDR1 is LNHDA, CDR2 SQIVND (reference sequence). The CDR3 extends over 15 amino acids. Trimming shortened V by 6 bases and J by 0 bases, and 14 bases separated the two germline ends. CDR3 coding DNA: TGTGCCAGTAGCCAGCAGACAGAGCCTAACTATGGCTACACCTTC. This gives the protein CASSQQTEPNYGYTF.

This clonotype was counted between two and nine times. CDR3 DNA sequence: TGTGCCAGCAGCACGGACATCTTCACAGATACGCAGTATTTT. Amino acids: CASSTDIFTDTQYF. V and J are TRBV5-4 and TRBJ2-3, with D possibly TRBD1 on 5 matching bases. This CDR3 contains 14 residues. V was trimmed by 4 bases and J by 2 bases, leaving 11 bases between them. Germline assignment: CDR1 SGHNT and CDR2 YYREEE (reference sequence).

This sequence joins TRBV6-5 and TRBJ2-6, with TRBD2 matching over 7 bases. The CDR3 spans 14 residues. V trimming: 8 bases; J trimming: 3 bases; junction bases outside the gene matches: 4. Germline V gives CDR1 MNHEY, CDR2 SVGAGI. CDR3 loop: CASGAGFGANVLTF. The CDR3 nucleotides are TGTGCCAGCGGAGCGGGGTTTGGGGCCAACGTCCTGACTTTC.

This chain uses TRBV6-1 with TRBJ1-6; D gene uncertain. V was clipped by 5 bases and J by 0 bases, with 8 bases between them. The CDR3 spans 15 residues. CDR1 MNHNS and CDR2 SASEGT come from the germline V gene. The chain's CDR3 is CASSKESSYNSPLHF. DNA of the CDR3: TGTGCCAGCAGTAAGGAGAGCTCCTATAATTCACCCCTCCACTTT.

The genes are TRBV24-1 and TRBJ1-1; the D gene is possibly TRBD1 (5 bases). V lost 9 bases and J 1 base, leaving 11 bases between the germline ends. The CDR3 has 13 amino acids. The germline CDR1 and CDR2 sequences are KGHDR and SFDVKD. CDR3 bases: TGTGCCACCGGATACAGGTGGAACACTGAAGCTTTCTTT. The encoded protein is CATGYRWNTEAFF.

This CDR3 is CAISEGTSGGLNEQYF. The CDR3 nucleotides are TGTGCCATCAGTGAAGGGACTAGCGGGGGTCTGAACGAGCAGTACTTC. The gene calls are TRBV10-3 and TRBJ2-7; 14 bases line up with TRBD2. The CDR3 runs 16 residues. After removal of 3 bases from V and 5 bases from J, the junction contained 6 bases not matched to a gene. Germline V gene lookup returns CDR1 ENHRY and CDR2 SYGVKD.

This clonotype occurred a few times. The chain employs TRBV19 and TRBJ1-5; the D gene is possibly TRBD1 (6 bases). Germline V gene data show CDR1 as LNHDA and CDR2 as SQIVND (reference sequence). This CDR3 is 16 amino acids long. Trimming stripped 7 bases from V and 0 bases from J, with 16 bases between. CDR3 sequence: CASNVKGGNSNQPQHF. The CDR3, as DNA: TGTGCCAGTAACGTAAAGGGGGGGAATAGCAATCAGCCCCAGCATTTT.